Listed below are T cell receptor beta chains from one sample, sequenced in a study of blood T cell repertoires in COVID-19. Sequenced by immunoSEQ multiplex PCR; TCRdb stores in-frame clones only, minus some. Of more than 300,000 clones in the sample, 85% to 90% are singletons; the top ten hold roughly 1.2%. The sequenced sample was PBMCs or T cells enriched from blood (not recorded which). Receptor source: a woman under 30 who had recovered from COVID-19. CDR3s include the opening cysteine and the closing phenylalanine or tryptophan. Each record gives: J gene, V gene, clone size, D gene, CDR3 protein, CDR3 DNA. The D gene is left open where the match is weak. Clone size is given for some rows only: seen once, a few or many times, or a class if the clone is expanded.

>TRBJ1-2|TRBV2|NA|NA
CASSGSTGAYGYTF
TGTGCCAGCAGTGGCTCGACTGGGGCTTATGGCTACACCTTC
>TRBJ2-7|TRBV6-5|NA|TRBD1
CASSPQFLTGMEQYF
TGTGCCAGCAGTCCCCAATTCCTGACAGGGATGGAGCAGTACTTC
>TRBJ2-2|TRBV20-1|NA|TRBD2
CSASTSGGAGGELFF
TGCAGTGCTAGTACTAGCGGGGGGGCCGGCGGGGAGCTGTTTTTT
>TRBJ1-1|TRBV27|NA|NA
CASIGYTEAFF
TGTGCCAGTATCGGTTACACTGAAGCTTTCTTT
>TRBJ2-5|TRBV7-8|NA|TRBD2
CASRVGLAETQYF
TGTGCCAGCAGGGTGGGACTAGCGGAGACCCAGTACTTC
>TRBJ2-1|TRBV6-2/TRBV6-3|NA|NA
CASSYSASIYNEQFF
TGTGCCAGCAGTTACTCTGCGTCGATCTACAATGAGCAGTTCTTC
>TRBJ1-4|TRBV7-9|NA|TRBD1
CASSTGQGAGEKLFF
TGTGCCAGCAGCACAGGACAGGGGGCGGGCGAAAAACTGTTTTTT
>TRBJ2-7|TRBV30|NA|TRBD1
CAWSRGTDSAEQYF
TGTGCCTGGAGCAGGGGGACAGATTCAGCCGAGCAGTACTTC
>TRBJ1-1|TRBV12-3/TRBV12-4|NA|NA
CASSYTPRTEAFF
TGTGCCAGCAGTTATACCCCGAGGACTGAAGCTTTCTTT
>TRBJ2-5|TRBV9|NA|TRBD2
CASSARTSGGSWETQYF
TGTGCCAGCAGCGCAAGGACTAGCGGAGGCTCGTGGGAGACCCAGTACTTC
>TRBJ1-2|TRBV12-3/TRBV12-4|NA|NA
CASSLINYGYTF
TGTGCCAGCAGTTTAATAAACTATGGCTACACCTTC
>TRBJ2-1|TRBV9|NA|TRBD2
CASSVSGGVHNEQFF
TGTGCCAGCAGCGTTAGCGGGGGGGTTCACAATGAGCAGTTCTTC
>TRBJ2-4|TRBV5-1|NA|NA
CASSPRGGDGRIQYF
TGCGCCAGCAGCCCTAGGGGCGGGGACGGACGTATTCAGTACTTC
>TRBJ1-5|TRBV27|few|NA
CASSLRGKSQPQHF
TGTGCCAGCAGTTTAAGGGGGAAGAGTCAGCCCCAGCATTTT
>TRBJ1-1|TRBV19|NA|NA
CASSIEPRANTEAFF
TGTGCCAGTAGTATAGAGCCCAGGGCGAACACTGAAGCTTTCTTT
>TRBJ2-2|TRBV4-1|NA|NA
CASSQDRRGRELFF
TGCGCCAGCAGCCAAGATCGGAGGGGGCGGGAGCTGTTTTTT
>TRBJ1-1|TRBV27|NA|NA
CASSWGGASSEAFF
TGTGCCAGCAGTTGGGGGGGCGCCTCCTCTGAAGCTTTCTTT
>TRBJ2-1|TRBV7-8|NA|NA
CASSFVAGEGDPYNEQFF
TGTGCCAGCAGCTTCGTCGCGGGGGAGGGGGACCCCTACAATGAGCAGTTCTTC
>TRBJ2-2|TRBV10-2|NA|TRBD2
CASSGPGGETGELFF
TGCGCCAGCAGTGGCCCCGGGGGGGAAACCGGGGAGCTGTTTTTT
>TRBJ1-6|TRBV27|NA|TRBD1
CASSQITKTGWSNSPLHF
TGTGCCAGCAGTCAAATAACCAAGACAGGGTGGAGTAATTCACCCCTCCACTTT
>TRBJ1-1|TRBV7-9|NA|NA
CASSLGGRGVRRTEAFF
TGTGCCAGCAGCTTAGGAGGGCGGGGGGTCCGGAGGACTGAAGCTTTCTTT
>TRBJ2-3|TRBV25-1|NA|TRBD1
CASSEPWGQGRPDTQYF
TGTGCCAGCAGTGAGCCCTGGGGACAGGGGCGGCCAGATACGCAGTATTTT
>TRBJ1-4|TRBV18|once|NA
CASSPNAGRGEKLFF
TGTGCCAGCTCACCAAATGCAGGGCGGGGTGAAAAACTGTTTTTT
>TRBJ1-2|TRBV6-5|once|NA
CASSYSIAGNYGYTF
TGTGCCAGCAGTTACTCAATTGCAGGGAACTATGGCTACACCTTC
>TRBJ2-1|TRBV6-2/TRBV6-3|NA|NA
CASSSTSHYNEQFF
TGTGCCAGCAGTTCCACGAGCCACTACAATGAGCAGTTCTTC
>TRBJ1-1|TRBV18|NA|NA
CASSPLQDTEAFF
TGTGCCAGCTCGCCACTACAAGACACTGAAGCTTTCTTT
>TRBJ1-1|TRBV7-3|NA|NA
CASSQRAGNKNTEAFF
TGTGCCAGCAGCCAACGAGCAGGAAATAAGAACACTGAAGCTTTCTTT
>TRBJ2-3|TRBV5-1|NA|TRBD1
CASSLRPSGGATDTQYF
TGCGCCAGCAGCTTAAGACCCTCAGGGGGCGCGACAGATACGCAGTATTTT
>TRBJ2-3|TRBV5-1|NA|TRBD1
CASSLLGQGTSTDTQYF
TGCGCCAGCAGCTTGTTGGGACAGGGGACCAGCACAGATACGCAGTATTTT
>TRBJ1-2|TRBV27|once|NA
CASSLSIQGGGADGYTF
TGTGCCAGCAGTTTATCGATCCAGGGAGGGGGGGCGGATGGCTACACCTTC
>TRBJ2-7|TRBV9|once|TRBD2
CASSVDGLAGGPHEQYF
TGTGCCAGCAGCGTAGATGGGCTAGCGGGGGGGCCCCACGAGCAGTACTTC
>TRBJ1-1|TRBV7-9|NA|NA
CASSWAPVPEAFF
TGTGCCAGCAGCTGGGCACCCGTCCCTGAAGCTTTCTTT
>TRBJ2-3|TRBV2|NA|TRBD2
CASTGSATSESTDTQYF
TGTGCCAGCACCGGGTCCGCGACTAGCGAATCCACAGATACGCAGTATTTT
>TRBJ1-2|TRBV5-5|NA|NA
CASSLYNLGVAF
TGTGCCAGCAGCTTATACAACCTGGGAGTTGCGTTC
>TRBJ1-5|TRBV11-2|NA|NA
CASSLESGQPQHF
TGTGCCAGCAGCTTAGAGTCGGGTCAGCCCCAGCATTTT
>TRBJ2-7|TRBV2|few|TRBD1
CASTVRGTGKYEQYF
TGTGCCAGCACCGTAAGGGGGACAGGGAAGTACGAGCAGTACTTC
>TRBJ2-7|TRBV19|NA|NA
CASSISYGSYEQYF
TGTGCCAGTAGTATCTCTTACGGTTCCTACGAGCAGTACTTC
>TRBJ1-3|TRBV5-1|once|NA
CASSFTGTGNTIYF
TGCGCCAGCAGCTTTACAGGGACTGGAAACACCATATATTTT
>TRBJ1-6|TRBV7-8|once|NA
CASSLDQVWSPLHF
TGTGCCAGCAGCTTAGATCAGGTTTGGTCACCCCTCCACTTT
>TRBJ1-2|TRBV7-9|NA|NA
CASSLDEVPNYGYTF
TGTGCCAGCAGCTTAGACGAGGTACCTAACTATGGCTACACCTTC
>TRBJ2-1|TRBV2|NA|NA
CASSEAAGWDEQFF
TGTGCCAGCAGTGAAGCGGCAGGGTGGGATGAGCAGTTCTTC
>TRBJ2-5|TRBV18|NA|TRBD1
CASSPRRHRGIETQYF
TGTGCCAGCTCACCCAGGAGGCACAGGGGAATAGAGACCCAGTACTTC
>TRBJ2-7|TRBV7-6|NA|NA
CASSLRRDEQYF
TGTGCCAGCAGCCTACGTCGGGACGAGCAGTACTTC
>TRBJ2-2|TRBV24-1|NA|TRBD1
CATSGLRQGGRELFF
TGTGCCACCAGTGGGTTACGACAGGGGGGCCGGGAGCTGTTTTTT
>TRBJ2-5|TRBV5-1|NA|TRBD2
CASSSVGGGQETQYF
TGCGCCAGCAGCTCCGTGGGCGGGGGCCAAGAGACCCAGTACTTC
>TRBJ2-3|TRBV21-1|NA|NA
CASSKWEGHLSTDTQYF
TGTGCCAGCAGCAAATGGGAAGGACACCTTAGCACAGATACGCAGTATTTT
>TRBJ1-5|TRBV2|NA|TRBD1
CASSGWDRGRGSNQPQHF
TGTGCCAGCAGTGGTTGGGACAGGGGGCGCGGTAGCAATCAGCCCCAGCATTTT
>TRBJ2-3|TRBV28|NA|TRBD2
CASSSLAGDDIDTQYF
TGTGCCAGCAGTTCACTAGCGGGGGATGATATAGATACGCAGTATTTT
>TRBJ2-2|TRBV6-5|once|TRBD1
CASSSRTGRTGELFF
TGTGCCAGCAGTAGCCGGACAGGGCGCACCGGGGAGCTGTTTTTT
>TRBJ2-3|TRBV9|NA|NA
CASSLLTDTQYF
TGTGCCAGCAGCCTCCTCACAGATACGCAGTATTTT
>TRBJ2-7|TRBV6-5|NA|NA
CASSYSSGELEQYF
TGTGCCAGCAGTTACTCGAGTGGTGAGCTGGAGCAGTACTTC
>TRBJ1-3|TRBV7-2|NA|NA
CASSLSSATSGNTIYF
TGTGCCAGCAGCTTATCGTCTGCGACATCTGGAAACACCATATATTTT